Below are 29 T cell receptor beta chains sequenced from a single sample in a study of T-cell memory formation after mild COVID-19. TCRdb ran MiXCR on the 5' RACE reads and lists one entry per CDR3 protein. The sample lists roughly 130,000 distinct CDR3 sequences; about 17% were seen once. Sequencing was carried out using PBMCs or a T cell subset sorted from them (not recorded which). Source of these receptors: a man between 18 and 29 years old who had mild COVID-19 (a few samples of this study predate the infection). Cell type and time point are not known.

This clonotype was seen a few times. The V and J genes are TRBV6-6 and TRBJ2-1; D might be TRBD1 or TRBD2, each matching 6 bases. V dropped 5 bases and J dropped 6 bases, with 17 bases sitting between them. This CDR3 contains 15 residues. Germline V gives CDR1 MNHNY, CDR2 SVGAGI (reference sequence). CDR3 in amino acids: CASSGGGVAINEQFF. The DNA for the CDR3 is TGTGCCAGCAGTGGGGGCGGGGTAGCTATCAATGAGCAGTTCTTC.

The V gene is TRBV6-6, the J gene TRBJ2-7, with D possibly TRBD1 on 5 matching bases. Trimming took off 4 bases at V and 0 bases at J, with 13 bases between the two ends. The CDR3 runs to 15 residues. Germline V gives CDR1 MNHNY, CDR2 SVGAGI (reference sequence). CDR3 nucleotides: TGTGCCAGCAGTTTCCTGGACATGAGCTCCTACGAGCAGTACTTC. It translates to CASSFLDMSSYEQYF.

The chain uses TRBV7-9 and TRBJ1-1; 9 bases line up with TRBD1. From germline, CDR1 is SEHNR and CDR2 FQNEAQ (reference sequence). The CDR3 runs 15 residues. The J segment lost 2 bases and the V segment lost 5 bases, leaving 6 bases of the junction unmatched. CDR3 nucleotides: TGTGCCAGCAGCGAATGGGACAGGGATAACACTGAAGCTTTCTTT. This encodes CASSEWDRDNTEAFF.

The rearrangement joins TRBV7-2 to TRBJ1-1; 8 positions agree with TRBD1. CDR1 and CDR2 (germline): SGHTA, FQGNSA. After removal of 1 base from V and 2 bases from J, the junction contained 3 bases not matched to a gene. The CDR3 is made up of 15 amino acids. The CDR3 bases are TGTGCCAGCAGCTTAGGGCAGGGGGCAAACACTGAAGCTTTCTTT. It specifies CASSLGQGANTEAFF.

This clonotype was detected only a few times. This chain connects TRBV12-3 or TRBV12-4 to TRBJ2-1; TRBD2 aligns across 11 bases. The CDR3 consists of 16 residues. Trimming cost V 3 bases and J 7 bases; bases outside gene matches: 8. In DNA form, the CDR3 reads TGTGCCAGCAGTTTTGCTAGCGGGGGGTTAGGTAATGAGCAGTTCTTC. It is translated as CASSFASGGLGNEQFF.

The chain carries TRBV5-4 and TRBJ1-1; no clear D. This CDR3 is built from 13 residues. V shed 4 bases and J shed 6 bases, with 13 bases lying between them. Germline V gives CDR1 SGHNT, CDR2 YYREEE (reference sequence). The chain's CDR3 is CASSGGGRPEAFF. The CDR3 region has the DNA TGTGCCAGCAGCGGCGGAGGCAGGCCTGAAGCTTTCTTT. The full variable domain, its missing parts supplied by reference TRBV5-4 and TRBJ1-1, is ETGVTQSPTHLIKTRGQQVTLRCSSQSGHNTVSWYQQALGQGPQFIFQYYREEENGRGNFPPRFSGLQFPNYSSELNVNALELDDSALYLCASSGGGRPEAFFGQGTRLTVV.

The rearrangement joins TRBV4-2 to TRBJ2-1; TRBD2 agrees at 11 bases. V lost 0 bases to trimming and J lost 4 bases; unmatched junction nucleotides: 2. Germline V lookup: CDR1 LGHNA, CDR2 YNFKEQ. This CDR3 has 16 residues. The CDR3 bases are TGTGCCAGCAGCCAAGATAGCGGGGGGGTATACAATGAGCAGTTCTTC. Encoded protein: CASSQDSGGVYNEQFF.

This sequence joins TRBV12-3 or TRBV12-4 and TRBJ1-3; the match to TRBD1 covers 9 bases. V lost 6 bases and J lost 4; bases outside the gene matches: 7. This CDR3 is built from 15 residues. As DNA, the CDR3 is TGTGCCAGCAGGCAAACACAGGGGGCAGGAAACACCATATATTTT. Translated: CASRQTQGAGNTIYF.

This chain uses TRBV19 with TRBJ2-4, with D maybe TRBD1 (6 bases). This CDR3 contains 17 residues. Trimming stripped 5 bases from V and 1 base from J, with 18 bases between. CDR1 is LNHDA and CDR2 is SQIVND in the germline V gene (reference sequence). The CDR3 bases are TGTGCCAGTAGTCCATGGACAGCCTCGCAGGCCAAAAACATTCAGTACTTC. Translated, it gives CASSPWTASQAKNIQYF.

This clonotype was seen at least ten times. The chain employs TRBV5-1 and TRBJ2-3, with 13 bases aligning to TRBD2. In germline, CDR1 is SGHRS, CDR2 YFSETQ. V trimming: 3 bases; J trimming: 0 bases; junction bases outside the gene matches: 10. This CDR3 is 19 amino acids long. The CDR3 bases are TGCGCCAGCAGCTCCCAGACTAGCGGGGGGACGACTAGCACAGATACGCAGTATTTT. Translated, it gives CASSSQTSGGTTSTDTQYF.

The chain employs TRBV10-3 and TRBJ1-1; no clear D gene. The germline CDR1 and CDR2 sequences are ENHRY and SYGVKD. With 3 bases removed from V and 9 bases from J, the gap between germline ends came to 11 bases. There are 12 residues in the CDR3. In DNA, the CDR3 is TGTGCCATCAGTGAATTAGGACCACAAGCTTTCTTT. Its translation: CAISELGPQAFF.

V is TRBV12-3 or TRBV12-4 and J is TRBJ1-6; possibly TRBD1 for D (5 bases). The CDR3 length is 13 residues. V lost 4 bases and J lost 10, with 11 bases in between. CDR3 DNA sequence: TGTGCCAGCAGTTGGGCAGGGCGCTCACCCCTCCACTTT. As protein: CASSWAGRSPLHF.

This chain links TRBV6-1 with TRBJ2-7; 9 bases match TRBD2. The CDR3 loop spans 13 amino acids. The V gene end was trimmed by 10 bases and the J gene end by 3 bases; junction bases not matched to a gene: 7. CDR1 is MNHNS and CDR2 is SASEGT in the germline V gene. CDR3 sequence (DNA): TGTGCCACCAACAGCGGGGGGTTCTACGAGCAGTACGTC. Protein: CATNSGGFYEQYV.

The chain joins TRBV6-6 to TRBJ1-2, with TRBD1 matching 8 bases. V dropped 7 bases and J dropped 8; count of bases not matched to a gene: 15. This CDR3 spans 15 amino acids. Germline V gene lookup returns CDR1 MNHNY and CDR2 SVGAGI (reference sequence). CDR3 amino acids: CASTTTPQGAKGYTF. CDR3 DNA sequence: TGTGCCAGCACCACAACCCCGCAGGGGGCGAAAGGCTACACCTTC.

This clonotype turned up a few times. The chain has TRBV7-2 and TRBJ2-3; D gene unclear. Per germline, CDR1 SGHTA and CDR2 FQGNSA. V lost 1 base and J 5 bases, leaving 13 bases between the germline ends. The CDR3 is 15 amino acids. The DNA of the CDR3 is TGTGCCAGCAGCTTAGAGATTGCTTTTCGAGATACGCAGTATTTT. The encoded protein is CASSLEIAFRDTQYF.

The rearrangement uses TRBV2 and TRBJ2-5, with D possibly matching TRBD2 (7 bases). Trimming shortened V by 4 bases and J by 5 bases, and 14 bases separated the two germline ends. CDR3 length: 14 amino acids. Germline CDR1 and CDR2: SNHLY and FYNNEI. CDR3: CASSVFGGQETQYF. The CDR3 DNA reads as TGTGCCAGCAGTGTTTTCGGGGGGCAGGAGACCCAGTACTTC.

Only a few counts were recorded for this clonotype. The rearrangement joins TRBV7-3 to TRBJ2-2, with a tentative D call TRBD2 (7 bases). CDR1 SGHTA and CDR2 FQGTGA come from the germline V gene. Deletions cut 5 bases from V and 4 bases from J, with 14 bases between. The CDR3 has 15 amino acids. In nucleotides, the CDR3 is TGTGCCAGCAGCCCGACAGGCGGGGGCACCGGGGAGCTGTTTTTT. It is translated as CASSPTGGGTGELFF.

This chain connects TRBV9 to TRBJ2-5, with 7 bases matching TRBD2. V gave up 4 bases and J gave up 0 bases; unmatched junction bases: 9. This CDR3 contains 16 residues. Germline V gene data show CDR1 as SGDLS and CDR2 as YYNGEE. CDR3 DNA sequence: TGTGCCAGCAGCCCAAAGGGCACTAGCGACCAAGAGACCCAGTACTTC. Protein sequence: CASSPKGTSDQETQYF.

The V call is TRBV7-2, the J call TRBJ2-2; D call uncertain. Trimming pared 5 bases from V and 6 bases from J, leaving 10 bases between. CDR1 is SGHTA and CDR2 is FQGNSA in the germline V gene. This CDR3 is built from 13 residues. The DNA for the CDR3 is TGTGCCAGCAGCCCCCGGATTGCCGGGGAGCTGTTTTTT. Residues: CASSPRIAGELFF.

The table lists this clonotype with many counts. The chain couples TRBV27 to TRBJ2-4; D gene unclear. CDR1 and CDR2 (germline): MNHEY, SMNVEV (reference sequence). V was trimmed by 6 bases and J by 6 bases, leaving 15 bases between them. This CDR3 region has 14 residues. The DNA for the CDR3 is TGTGCCAGCAGCTACGGACCGACGCCAAACATTCAGTACTTC. This gives the protein CASSYGPTPNIQYF.

The chain uses TRBV5-1 and TRBJ2-1, with D unclear. CDR1 and CDR2 (germline): SGHRS, YFSETQ. This CDR3 has 13 residues. The V end was cut by 0 bases, the J end by 7 bases, with 8 bases between. The DNA for the CDR3 is TGCGCCAGCAGCTTGGCCAGGTCGAATGAGCAGTTCTTC. Its translation: CASSLARSNEQFF.

This clonotype turned up a few times. V gene TRBV6-5 combines with J gene TRBJ1-2; 7 nucleotides align to TRBD1. V gave up 6 bases and J gave up 4 bases; unmatched junction bases: 8. Per the germline V gene, CDR1 is MNHEY and CDR2 is SVGAGI. CDR3 length equals 14 residues. The CDR3 DNA is TGTGCCAGCAGCTACAGGGGTAGCGGCTATGGCTACACCTTC. Protein: CASSYRGSGYGYTF.

This clonotype was picked up many times. This rearrangement joins TRBV7-9 to TRBJ2-2; 8 nucleotides line up with TRBD1. The CDR3 extends over 16 amino acids. V was pared by 5 bases and J by 0 bases, with 5 bases of the junction left unmatched. Germline V gives CDR1 SEHNR, CDR2 FQNEAQ (reference sequence). In DNA form, the CDR3 reads TGTGCCAGCAGCCGACAGGGGCCCCCGAACACCGGGGAGCTGTTTTTT. Protein sequence: CASSRQGPPNTGELFF.

This chain connects TRBV4-3 to TRBJ2-2; D unclear. Germline loops: CDR1 LGHNA, CDR2 YSLEER. This CDR3 has 15 amino acids. The V gene lost 0 bases and the J gene lost 3 bases, with 8 bases spanning the gap. Here the CDR3 DNA reads TGCGCCAGCAGCCAAGACCCCAGCTACACCGGGGAGCTGTTTTTT. Amino acids: CASSQDPSYTGELFF.

This clonotype was recorded a few times. The chain recombines TRBV15 with TRBJ2-6; TRBD1 matches 11 bases. The CDR3 sequence is 17 residues long. Germline values: CDR1 LNHNV, CDR2 YYDKDF (reference sequence). V trimming: 1 base; J trimming: 6 bases; junction bases outside the gene matches: 5. The DNA of the CDR3 is TGTGCCACCAGCAGAGGGACAGGGGGCGTCGTGGCCAACGTCCTGACTTTC. This sequence encodes CATSRGTGGVVANVLTF.

As DNA, the CDR3 is TGCAGTGCTAGATTAGTAGCAGGAGGGGAGACCCAGTACTTC. The encoded protein is CSARLVAGGETQYF. V gene TRBV20-1 combines with J gene TRBJ2-5; D perhaps matches TRBD2 (6 bases). CDR1 is DFQATT and CDR2 is SNEGSKA in the germline V gene (reference sequence). Trimming left V 2 bases short and J 5 bases short, with 15 bases between. The CDR3 loop spans 14 amino acids.

The V call is TRBV6-5, the J call TRBJ1-5; maybe TRBD1 (6 bases). The germline V and J ends were trimmed by 4 bases and 3 bases, with 10 bases remaining between them. This CDR3 region has 14 residues. The germline CDR1 and CDR2 sequences are MNHEY and SVGAGI. For the CDR3, the DNA is TGTGCCAGCAGTTCAACAGGGTTCAATCAGCCCCAGCATTTT. Amino acid sequence: CASSSTGFNQPQHF.

The chain uses TRBV18 and TRBJ2-2; tentatively, D is TRBD1 (6 bases). CDR1 and CDR2 (germline): KGHSH, LQKENI. This CDR3 has 15 amino acids. Trimming removed 6 bases from V and 3 bases from J, with 14 bases in between. The CDR3 DNA reads TGTGCCAGCTCGATAACCAGGGGCGACACCGGGGAGCTGTTTTTT. It translates to CASSITRGDTGELFF.

The genes are TRBV5-1 and TRBJ2-2; maybe TRBD2 (5 bases). This CDR3 comprises 15 residues. Trimming cost V 2 bases and J 7 bases, with 15 bases left between them. Germline V lookup: CDR1 SGHRS, CDR2 YFSETQ. The CDR3 coding sequence is TGCGCCAGCAGCTTAACGAGCTCTGAGGGCGGGGAGCTGTTTTTT. It codes for CASSLTSSEGGELFF.